These 24 T cell receptor beta chains share one sample of origin, sequenced in a study of CD4 T cells in relation to SARS-CoV-2 and coronaviruses. The antigens for these receptors are not known. Only in-frame clones appear in the TCRdb table, and some are missing; sequencing was by immunoSEQ multiplex PCR. The data show tens of thousands of clones, about four fifths seen once. What was sequenced was naive CD4+ T cells from PBMCs, cultured in vitro. Described subset: naive CD4+ T cells isolated by negative enrichment. Source of these receptors: an adult with COVID-19.

V and J are TRBV10-3 and TRBJ2-5; TRBD1 matches 9 bases. The CDR3 contains 13 residues. Trimming removed 4 bases from V and 5 bases from J; junction bases left unmatched: 2. Germline CDR1 reads ENHRY; CDR2 reads SYGVKD. CDR3 residues: CAISGDRDETQYF. The DNA for the CDR3 is TGTGCCATCAGTGGGGACAGGGACGAGACCCAGTACTTC.

V and J are TRBV3-1 (or the pseudogene TRBV3-2) and TRBJ2-2; 10 positions match TRBD2. The CDR3 is 18 amino acids. The germline CDR1 and CDR2 sequences are LGHDT and YNNKEL (reference sequence). Losses at the gene ends were 3 bases for V and 7 bases for J; bases not matched to a gene: 14. This chain's CDR3 is CASSHPQREGQGGGELFF. The DNA of the CDR3 is TGTGCCAGCAGCCACCCTCAGCGGGAGGGCCAAGGAGGCGGGGAGCTGTTTTTT.

This clone was recorded a few times. The chain carries TRBV7-9 and TRBJ1-4; D remains ambiguous. Deletions cut 1 base from V and 14 bases from J, with 11 bases between. This CDR3 comprises 12 residues. Germline-derived CDR1 and CDR2 are SEHNR and FQNEAQ (reference sequence). The CDR3 bases are TGTGCCAGCAGCTTAGGATCGCGTAACCTGTTTTTT. Its protein product is CASSLGSRNLFF.

This clone came up once. CDR3 in amino acids: CASSQGREQYF. CDR3 DNA sequence: TGTGCCAGCAGCCAAGGACGCGAGCAGTACTTC. This chain joins TRBV3-1 (or the pseudogene TRBV3-2) and TRBJ2-7; D call uncertain. Between the trimmed V and J ends, which lost 1 base and 6 bases, there was a span of 4 bases. The CDR3 consists of 11 residues. CDR1 is LGHDT, CDR2 YNNKEL, per germline (reference sequence).

The chain recombines TRBV15 with TRBJ1-4; 10 bases align to TRBD1. J gave up 6 bases and V 2 bases, and 6 bases lay outside the gene matches. The CDR3 spans 16 residues. The germline V gene encodes CDR1 LNHNV and CDR2 YYDKDF (reference sequence). The CDR3: CATSRTRQGADEKLFF. The CDR3 DNA follows: TGTGCCACCAGCAGAACTAGACAGGGGGCGGATGAAAAACTGTTTTTT.

The chain is built from TRBV11-2 and TRBJ2-7, with 12 positions matching TRBD2. The V gene end was trimmed by 7 bases and the J gene end by 3 bases; junction bases not matched to a gene: 4. This CDR3 is built from 14 residues. From germline, CDR1 is SGHAT and CDR2 FQNNGV. The DNA for the CDR3 is TGTGCCAGCATGTGGACTAGCGGGATCTACGAGCAGTACTTC. Amino acids: CASMWTSGIYEQYF.

V is TRBV4-1 and J is TRBJ1-4; no clear D. V lost 1 base to trimming and J lost 0 bases, with 12 bases between them. The germline CDR1 and CDR2 sequences are MGHRA and YSYEKL. This CDR3 is 17 amino acids long. The CDR3 spells CASSQVELVATNEKLFF. CDR3 sequence (DNA): TGCGCCAGCAGCCAAGTGGAATTAGTTGCAACTAATGAAAAACTGTTTTTT.

The chain combines TRBV19 with TRBJ2-3; TRBD2 aligns across 14 bases. The V gene end was trimmed by 11 bases and the J gene end by 3 bases; junction bases not matched to a gene: 13. Germline lookup yields CDR1 LNHDA and CDR2 SQIVND (reference sequence). CDR3 length equals 17 residues. CDR3 loop: CASRWGTSGSRTDTQYF. In nucleotides, the CDR3 is TGTGCCTCAAGGTGGGGGACTAGCGGGAGTAGGACAGATACGCAGTATTTT.

This chain connects TRBV2 to TRBJ2-4, with D hard to call. Germline V lookup: CDR1 SNHLY, CDR2 FYNNEI. V lost 4 bases and J 6 bases, leaving 10 bases between the germline ends. The CDR3 is 13 residues long. CDR3 loop: CASSGIPGNIQYF. The CDR3 DNA reads as TGTGCCAGCAGTGGGATCCCAGGAAACATTCAGTACTTC.

The V gene is TRBV7-2, the J gene TRBJ2-2; 11 bases fit TRBD2. CDR1 is SGHTA, CDR2 FQGNSA, per germline. Trimming took 7 bases from V and 9 from J; bases not matched to a gene: 16. CDR3 length equals 17 residues. CDR3 sequence reads: CASTHGPRLAGFRELFF. CDR3 bases: TGTGCCAGCACCCATGGTCCGAGACTAGCGGGATTTAGGGAGCTGTTTTTT.

This chain uses TRBV27 with TRBJ2-2; TRBD2 is a possible D gene (5 bases). The V gene's germline CDR1 is MNHEY and CDR2 SMNVEV (reference sequence). V was trimmed by 5 bases and J by 4 bases, leaving 11 bases between them. The CDR3 has 14 residues. This chain's CDR3 is CASSKAALTGELFF. The DNA for the CDR3 is TGTGCCAGCAGTAAAGCGGCACTCACCGGGGAGCTGTTTTTT.

V gene TRBV19 combines with J gene TRBJ2-7; TRBD1 matches at 7 bases. Germline V gene sequence: CDR1 LNHDA, CDR2 SQIVND (reference sequence). The CDR3 loop spans 15 amino acids. Trimming removed 5 bases from V and 2 bases from J; junction bases left unmatched: 9. CDR3 sequence: CASSLTGTSAYEQYF. The DNA for the CDR3 is TGTGCCAGTAGTCTGACAGGGACGAGCGCCTACGAGCAGTACTTC.

The chain links TRBV10-3 to TRBJ1-6; tentatively, D is TRBD1 (6 bases). The V end lost 0 bases, the J end lost 6 bases, and 12 bases lay between the germline ends. Germline V gives CDR1 ENHRY, CDR2 SYGVKD. CDR3 size: 16 residues. Written as DNA, the CDR3 is TGTGCCATCAGTGAGTCGGGGGCCCAAACTAATTCACCCCTCCACTTT. This gives the protein CAISESGAQTNSPLHF.

This clone turned up a few times. This chain joins TRBV7-8 and TRBJ1-5; D may be TRBD1 (6 bases). V gave up 4 bases and J gave up 6 bases, with 25 bases separating them. CDR1 and CDR2 (germline): SGHVS, FQNEAQ. The CDR3 runs to 18 residues. The CDR3 loop reads CASSYRTDTLLRGQPQHF. The CDR3 DNA follows: TGTGCCAGCAGCTACCGGACAGACACCCTTCTTAGGGGTCAGCCCCAGCATTTT. Filled out from reference TRBV7-8 and TRBJ1-5, the complete variable domain reads GAGVSQSPRYKVAKRGQDVALRCDPISGHVSLFWYQQALGQGPEFLTYFQNEAQLDKSGLPSDRFFAERPEGSVSTLKIQRTQQEDSAVYLCASSYRTDTLLRGQPQHFGDGTRLSIL.

The rearrangement joins TRBV18 to TRBJ1-2; D might be TRBD1 (6 bases). CDR3 length: 13 amino acids. Germline assignment: CDR1 KGHSH and CDR2 LQKENI. Trimming took 5 bases from V and 4 from J, leaving 11 bases between them. In DNA, the CDR3 is TGTGCCAGCTCAGCCGGGACAAGCTATGGCTACACCTTC. It yields the protein CASSAGTSYGYTF.

This clone has just a few counts. This rearrangement joins TRBV28 to TRBJ1-6; perhaps TRBD1 as D (5 bases). CDR1 and CDR2 from the germline V gene are MDHEN and SYDVKM. Trimming removed 4 bases at V and 3 bases at J, with 10 bases between. There are 15 residues in the CDR3. In nucleotides, the CDR3 is TGTGCCAGCAGTTCAACCGGGGGCTATAATTCACCCCTCCACTTT. Translated: CASSSTGGYNSPLHF. The full variable domain, in which reference TRBV28 and TRBJ1-6 provide the parts outside the CDR3, is DVKVTQSSRYLVKRTGEKVFLECVQDMDHENMFWYRQDPGLGLRLIYFSYDVKMKEKGDIPEGYSVSREKKERFSLILESASTNQTSMYLCASSSTGGYNSPLHFGNGTRLTVT.

This clone was counted a few times. The chain couples TRBV7-6 to TRBJ1-3; no definite D call. The CDR3 consists of 16 residues. Germline CDR1 is SGHVS and CDR2 is FNYEAQ. V was clipped by 3 bases and J by 0 bases, with 12 bases between them. The CDR3 bases are TGTGCCAGCAGCTTGTCGCTGCTTAGCTCTGGAAACACCATATATTTT. This gives the protein CASSLSLLSSGNTIYF.

The chain has TRBV5-1 and TRBJ2-1; 8 nucleotides match TRBD2. The CDR3 sequence is 19 residues long. Trimming at V came to 4 bases and at J to 0 bases, leaving 15 bases not matched to a gene. CDR1 and CDR2 from the germline V gene are SGHRS and YFSETQ. CDR3 nucleotide sequence: TGCGCCAGCAGCCTGGTGGGGGCTAGCGGGCGGAGCTCCTACAATGAGCAGTTCTTC. Translation gives CASSLVGASGRSSYNEQFF. Drawing the rest from reference TRBV5-1 and TRBJ2-1, the complete variable domain is KAGVTQTPRYLIKTRGQQVTLSCSPISGHRSVSWYQQTPGQGLQFLFEYFSETQRNKGNFPGRFSGRQFSNSRSEMNVSTLELGDSALYLCASSLVGASGRSSYNEQFFGPGTRLTVL.

The CDR3 loop reads CASSLSGREQYF. The DNA for the CDR3 is TGTGCCAGCAGCTTAAGCGGAAGGGAGCAGTACTTC. This chain uses TRBV5-4 with TRBJ2-7; D possibly corresponds to TRBD2 (5 bases). The V and J ends lost 2 bases and 7 bases respectively, with 10 bases between them. This CDR3 spans 12 amino acids. Germline values: CDR1 SGHNT, CDR2 YYREEE (reference sequence).

The chain is built from TRBV9 and TRBJ2-1, with TRBD2 matching 10 bases. V lost 4 bases, J lost 10 bases, and 14 bases stayed unmatched. Germline V gene lookup returns CDR1 SGDLS and CDR2 YYNGEE. This CDR3 has 16 residues. The CDR3: CASSPLAGVGLGEQFF. The CDR3 DNA follows: TGTGCCAGCAGCCCGCTAGCGGGAGTTGGACTAGGGGAGCAGTTCTTC.

This sequence joins TRBV11-2 and TRBJ2-7; tentative D call: TRBD2 (5 bases). Deletions cut 3 bases from V and 9 bases from J, with 12 bases between. This CDR3 contains 12 residues. Germline V gives CDR1 SGHAT, CDR2 FQNNGV. CDR3 sequence: CASSFSGDVQYF. In DNA form, the CDR3 reads TGTGCCAGCAGCTTCTCCGGGGATGTGCAGTACTTC. The full variable domain, its missing parts supplied by reference TRBV11-2 and TRBJ2-7, is EAGVAQSPRYKIIEKRQSVAFWCNPISGHATLYWYQQILGQGPKLLIQFQNNGVVDDSQLPKDRFSAERLKGVDSTLKIQPAKLEDSAVYLCASSFSGDVQYFGPGTRLTVT.

The chain combines TRBV5-1 with TRBJ2-2, with 14 bases matching TRBD2. V shed 3 bases and J 6 bases; nucleotides not matched to a gene: 4. CDR1 is SGHRS and CDR2 is YFSETQ in the germline V gene. The CDR3 length is 16 residues. The DNA for the CDR3 is TGCGCCAGCAGCTCGACTAGCGGGAGGGCCCCCGGGGAGCTGTTTTTT. This encodes CASSSTSGRAPGELFF.

The chain recombines TRBV29-1 with TRBJ2-7, with 7 bases that match TRBD1. Germline V gives CDR1 SQVTM, CDR2 ANQGSEA. This CDR3 is built from 12 residues. Germline trimming cut 6 bases from V and 5 bases from J; bases unmatched to any gene: 7. The CDR3, as DNA: TGCAGCGTCCATGTGCAGGGGGACGAGCAGTACTTC. The encoded protein is CSVHVQGDEQYF.

This chain uses TRBV25-1 with TRBJ2-2; D might be TRBD2 (6 bases). The CDR3 consists of 15 residues. Germline V gives CDR1 MGHDK, CDR2 SYGVNS. V was pared by 3 bases and J by 2 bases, with 10 bases between. The CDR3 nucleotides are TGTGCCAGCAGTGACCCAGGACTAAACACCGGGGAGCTGTTTTTT. Encoded protein: CASSDPGLNTGELFF.